The 3 T cell receptor beta chains below were found in one sample sequenced in a study of human T cells and chemical hapten exposure. Time point given: patch test 2, 6 weeks after DPC sensitization. Noted treatment: therapeutic diphenylcyclopropenone sensitization with weekly scalp DPC. RNA extraction used unfractionated whole blood as the source of total RNA. MiXCR, run by TCRdb on the RACE reads, gives a single entry per CDR3 protein. The sample holds around 42,000 distinct CDR3 sequences, 9.5% to 10% seen once. The specimen was whole blood, collected in connection with sensitization to the hapten diphenylcyclopropenone (DPC). The origin of the receptors is a woman aged 25 to 39 with alopecia areata. Some clones in this sample may be carry-over from other donors' samples.

This clonotype occurred many times. This chain joins TRBV7-3 and TRBJ2-3; D is tentatively TRBD1 or TRBD2 (5 bases each). The germline V gene has CDR1 SGHTA and CDR2 FQGTGA. This CDR3 comprises 15 residues. V lost 1 base, J lost 0 bases, and 8 bases lay in between. This CDR3 is CASSLMGVSTDTQYF. DNA for the CDR3: TGTGCCAGCAGCTTAATGGGGGTTAGCACAGATACGCAGTATTTT.

This clonotype was observed a handful of times. Here the CDR3 reads CASRFTGIQETQYF. The CDR3 coding sequence is TGTGCCAGCAGATTCACAGGCATCCAAGAGACCCAGTACTTC. The V gene is TRBV3-1, the J gene TRBJ2-5, with D possibly matching TRBD1 (5 bases). V lost 6 bases and J lost 1, with 12 bases in between. Germline CDR1 LGHDT, CDR2 YNNKEL (reference sequence). The CDR3 runs 14 residues.

This clonotype was observed a handful of times. This rearrangement joins TRBV11-2 to TRBJ1-4; D is possibly TRBD1 (5 bases). Germline-derived CDR1 and CDR2 are SGHAT and FQNNGV. This CDR3 region has 12 residues. The germline V and J ends were trimmed by 6 bases and 5 bases, with 7 bases remaining between them. CDR3 sequence reads: CASRGPNEKLFF. Here the CDR3 DNA reads TGTGCCAGCAGGGGACCAAATGAAAAACTGTTTTTT.